Detailed here is one T cell receptor beta chain. What it binds is not known. This sample stems from a study of CD8+CD57+ T cells in acquired aplastic anemia. Overall study: The DNA of sorted CD4+ and CD8+ cells averaged 3.2 ug. Reads per healthy sample averaged approximately 9.9 million (CD4+) and fewer than 13 million (CD8+). General observations from the study: Patients and controls shared nearly 30 CD8+ CDR3 sequences, highly expressed in patients. CD8+ Simpson's diversity showed no significant patient-control difference.

From germline, CDR1 is SQVTM and CDR2 ANQGSEA. The CDR3 is made up of 16 amino acids. V gave up 7 bases and J gave up 2 bases, with 23 bases separating them. TCR beta VDJ and CDR3 profiles were obtained from a genomic DNA template. TCRdb re-derived calls from the reads in MiXCR, one entry per CDR3 protein. The profile shows some 70,000 distinct CDR3 sequences, roughly 50% of them singletons. The gene calls are TRBV29-1 and TRBJ1-1, with D tentatively TRBD1 (6 bases). The sequence was collected from a human donor in good health, serving as a control. The sequencing sample was made of sorted CD4+, CD8+, or CD8+CD57+ T cells (not recorded which) from PBMCs. For the CDR3, the DNA is TGCAGCGCCCCTGTGGGGGGGGCGGGGGTAAACACTGAAGCTTTCTTT. It yields the protein CSAPVGGAGVNTEAFF.